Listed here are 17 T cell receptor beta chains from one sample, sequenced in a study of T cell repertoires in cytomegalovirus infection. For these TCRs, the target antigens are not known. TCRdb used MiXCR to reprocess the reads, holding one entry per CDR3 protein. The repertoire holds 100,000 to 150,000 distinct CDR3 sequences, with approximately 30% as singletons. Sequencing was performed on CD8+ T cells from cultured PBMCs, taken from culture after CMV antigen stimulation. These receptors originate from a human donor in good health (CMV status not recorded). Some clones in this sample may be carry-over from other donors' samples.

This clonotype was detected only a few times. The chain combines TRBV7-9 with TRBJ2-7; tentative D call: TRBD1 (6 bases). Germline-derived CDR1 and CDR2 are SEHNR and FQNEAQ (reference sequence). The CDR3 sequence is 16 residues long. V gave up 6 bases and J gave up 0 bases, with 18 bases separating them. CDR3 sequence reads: CASSYVGGASSYEQYF. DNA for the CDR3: TGTGCCAGCAGTTATGTTGGGGGCGCAAGCTCCTACGAGCAGTACTTC.

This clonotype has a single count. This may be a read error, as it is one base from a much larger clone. CDR3 nucleotides: TGTGCCAGCAGCCAACGCCCTTACGAGCATTACTTC. This sequence encodes CASSQRPYEHYF. The V call is TRBV7-9, the J call TRBJ2-7; D remains unclear. In germline, CDR1 is SEHNR, CDR2 FQNEAQ (reference sequence). CDR3 length: 12 residues.

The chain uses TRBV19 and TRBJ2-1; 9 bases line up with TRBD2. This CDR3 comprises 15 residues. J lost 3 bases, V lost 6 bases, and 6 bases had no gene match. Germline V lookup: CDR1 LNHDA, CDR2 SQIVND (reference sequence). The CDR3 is CASRISGGSYNEQFF. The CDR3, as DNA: TGTGCCAGTAGGATAAGCGGGGGGAGCTACAATGAGCAGTTCTTC. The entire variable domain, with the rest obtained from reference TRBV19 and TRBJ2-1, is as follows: DGGITQSPKYLFRKEGQNVTLSCEQNLNHDAMYWYRQDPGQGLRLIYYSQIVNDFQKGDIAEGYSVSREKKESFPLTVTSAQKNPTAFYLCASRISGGSYNEQFFGPGTRLTVL.

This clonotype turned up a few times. In nucleotides, the CDR3 is TGTGCCAGCAGTTACGTCGCGGGTTTGGGTGAGCAGTTCTTC. Its translation is CASSYVAGLGEQFF. The chain has TRBV6-5 and TRBJ2-1, with D possibly matching TRBD2 (5 bases). There are 14 residues in the CDR3. Germline values: CDR1 MNHEY, CDR2 SVGAGI. The V and J ends lost 2 bases and 9 bases respectively, with 14 bases between them.

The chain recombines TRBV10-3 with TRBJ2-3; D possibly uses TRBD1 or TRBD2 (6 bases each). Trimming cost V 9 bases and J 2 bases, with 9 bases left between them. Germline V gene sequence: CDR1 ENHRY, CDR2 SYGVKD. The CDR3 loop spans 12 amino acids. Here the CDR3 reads CAIRGPTDTQYF. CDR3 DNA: TGTGCCATACGGGGGCCCACAGATACGCAGTATTTT.

The CDR3 region has the DNA TGCAGTGCGTCGAGTAGCGGGGGCCCCACAGATACGCAGTATTTT. Protein sequence: CSASSSGGPTDTQYF. V gene TRBV20-1 combines with J gene TRBJ2-3, with TRBD2 matching over 9 bases. V was clipped by 6 bases and J by 2 bases; unmatched bases: 9. CDR1 DFQATT and CDR2 SNEGSKA come from the germline V gene (reference sequence). The CDR3 is 15 residues long.

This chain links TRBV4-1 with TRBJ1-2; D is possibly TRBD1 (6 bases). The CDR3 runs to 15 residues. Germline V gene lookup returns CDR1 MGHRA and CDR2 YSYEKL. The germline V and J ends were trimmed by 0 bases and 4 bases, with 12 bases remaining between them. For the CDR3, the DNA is TGCGCCAGCAGCCAAGATGGGGGCGCGGGCTATGGCTACACCTTC. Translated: CASSQDGGAGYGYTF.

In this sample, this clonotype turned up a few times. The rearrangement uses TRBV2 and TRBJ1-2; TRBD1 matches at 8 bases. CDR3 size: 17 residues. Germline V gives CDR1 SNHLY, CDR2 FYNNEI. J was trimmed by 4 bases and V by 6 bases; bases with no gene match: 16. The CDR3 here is CASSDGQGGVGAYGYTF. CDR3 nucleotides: TGTGCCAGCAGCGACGGACAGGGCGGGGTTGGAGCCTATGGCTACACCTTC. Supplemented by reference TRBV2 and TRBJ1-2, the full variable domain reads EPEVTQTPSHQVTQMGQEVILRCVPISNHLYFYWYRQILGQKVEFLVSFYNNEISEKSEIFDDQFSVERPDGSNFTLKIRSTKLEDSAMYFCASSDGQGGVGAYGYTFGSGTRLTVV.

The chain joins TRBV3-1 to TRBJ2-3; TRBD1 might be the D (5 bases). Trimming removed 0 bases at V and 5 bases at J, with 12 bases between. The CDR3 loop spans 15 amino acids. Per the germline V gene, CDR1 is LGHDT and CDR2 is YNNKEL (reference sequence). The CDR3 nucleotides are TGTGCCAGCAGCCAAGAGGGCAGGGTACTAGATACGCAGTATTTT. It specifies CASSQEGRVLDTQYF.

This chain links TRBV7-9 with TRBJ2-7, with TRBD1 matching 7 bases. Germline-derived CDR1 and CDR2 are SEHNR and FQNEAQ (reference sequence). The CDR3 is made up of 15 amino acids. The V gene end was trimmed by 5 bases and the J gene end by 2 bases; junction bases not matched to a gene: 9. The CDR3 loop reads CASSRADRPPYEQYF. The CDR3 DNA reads TGTGCCAGCAGCCGCGCGGACAGGCCCCCCTACGAGCAGTACTTC.

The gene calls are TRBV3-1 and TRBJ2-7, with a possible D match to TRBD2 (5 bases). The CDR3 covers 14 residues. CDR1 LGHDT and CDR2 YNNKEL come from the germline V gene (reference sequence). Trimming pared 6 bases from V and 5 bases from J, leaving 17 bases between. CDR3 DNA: TGTGCCAGCAGTCCGGGGTTTAGAGTCCACGAGCAGTACTTC. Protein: CASSPGFRVHEQYF.

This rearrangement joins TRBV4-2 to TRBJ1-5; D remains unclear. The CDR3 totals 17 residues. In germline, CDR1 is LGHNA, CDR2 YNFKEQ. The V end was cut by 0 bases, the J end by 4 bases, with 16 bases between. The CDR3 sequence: CASSQEEYGNRNQPQHF. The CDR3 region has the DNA TGTGCCAGCAGCCAAGAGGAGTATGGCAATAGGAATCAGCCCCAGCATTTT.

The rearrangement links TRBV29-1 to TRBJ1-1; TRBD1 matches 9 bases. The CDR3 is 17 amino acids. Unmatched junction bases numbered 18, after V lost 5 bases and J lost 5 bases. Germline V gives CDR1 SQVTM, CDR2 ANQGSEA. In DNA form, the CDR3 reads TGCAGCGTTCCTGCAGGCGGGACAGGGTATTCGGGGACTGAAGCTTTCTTT. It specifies CSVPAGGTGYSGTEAFF.

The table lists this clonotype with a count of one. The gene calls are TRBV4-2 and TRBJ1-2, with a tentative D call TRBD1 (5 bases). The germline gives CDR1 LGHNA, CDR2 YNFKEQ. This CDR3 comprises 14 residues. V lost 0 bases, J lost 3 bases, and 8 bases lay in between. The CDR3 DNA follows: TGTGCCAGCAGCCAAGATGGGGGGGACTATGGCTACACCTTC. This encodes CASSQDGGDYGYTF.

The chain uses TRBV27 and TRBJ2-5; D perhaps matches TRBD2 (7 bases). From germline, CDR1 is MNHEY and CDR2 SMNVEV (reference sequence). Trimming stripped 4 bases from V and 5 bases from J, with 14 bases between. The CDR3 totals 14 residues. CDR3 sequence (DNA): TGTGCCAGCAGTTCACCGGGGGGCCGCGAGACCCAGTACTTC. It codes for CASSSPGGRETQYF.

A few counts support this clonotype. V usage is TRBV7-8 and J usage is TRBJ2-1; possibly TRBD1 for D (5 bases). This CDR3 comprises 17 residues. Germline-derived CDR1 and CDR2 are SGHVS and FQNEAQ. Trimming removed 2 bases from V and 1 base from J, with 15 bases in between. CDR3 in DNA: TGTGCCAGCAGCTTAAGTGGGGCCAGGCGGTCCTACAATGAGCAGTTCTTC. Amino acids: CASSLSGARRSYNEQFF.

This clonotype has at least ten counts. Here the CDR3 reads CASSLGQGWAEAFF. The CDR3 DNA is TGTGCCAGCAGTCTGGGACAGGGATGGGCTGAAGCTTTCTTT. The chain is built from TRBV6-2 or TRBV6-3 and TRBJ1-1; 9 positions agree with TRBD1. Germline V lookup: CDR1 MNHEY, CDR2 SVGEGT. Trimming at V came to 5 bases and at J to 6 bases, leaving 7 bases not matched to a gene. The CDR3 consists of 14 residues.